This TCR beta chain appears in the sequencing data of a study of vaccination and CD4 T cells after COVID-19. Study context: Overlapping peptides covering the spike proteins of SARS-CoV-2, HCoV-NL63, HCoV-OC43 and HCoV-229E were added to stimulate cells.

The treatment here: roughly 10-day PBMC culture with coronavirus spike peptide pools or control peptides (ViraFEST assay). Cultured CD4+ T cells had their DNA profiled by the Oncomine TCR Beta short-read assay. MiXCR, applied by TCRdb to the PCR reads, yields one record per CDR3 protein. Seen here are about 18,000 distinct CDR3 sequences, approximately 47% observed once, and the top ten hold roughly 20%. The CDR3 spans 15 residues. Trimming took 3 bases from V and 2 from J, leaving 11 bases between them. On this clonotype: Its antigen is not known.

J is TRBJ1-5 and V is TRBV12-3 or TRBV12-4; D is perhaps TRBD1 (5 bases). This sequence originates from a human donor who received a COVID-19 vaccine. The sequencing here drew on CD4+ T cells from blood, cultured in vitro, taken before SARS-CoV-2 vaccination. In DNA, the CDR3 is TGTGCCAGCAGTTTGAGGCAGGGTGGCAATCAGCCCCAGCATTTT. As protein: CASSLRQGGNQPQHF.